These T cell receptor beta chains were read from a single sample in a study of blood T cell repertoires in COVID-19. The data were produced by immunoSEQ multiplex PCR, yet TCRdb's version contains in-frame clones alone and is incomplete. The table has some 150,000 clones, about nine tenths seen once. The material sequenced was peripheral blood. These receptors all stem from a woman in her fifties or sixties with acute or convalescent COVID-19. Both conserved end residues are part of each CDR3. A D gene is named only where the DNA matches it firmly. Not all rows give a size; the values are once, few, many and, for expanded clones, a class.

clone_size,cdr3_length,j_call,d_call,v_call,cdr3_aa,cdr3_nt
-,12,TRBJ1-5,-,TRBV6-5,CASMERSLPQHF,TGTGCCAGCATGGAGCGGAGCCTGCCCCAGCATTTT
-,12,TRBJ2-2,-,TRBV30,CAWSLVPGELFF,TGTGCCTGGAGTCTAGTGCCCGGGGAGCTGTTTTTT
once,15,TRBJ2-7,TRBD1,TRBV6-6,CASTTGRGPDYEQYF,TGTGCCAGCACCACAGGCAGGGGGCCTGACTACGAGCAGTACTTC
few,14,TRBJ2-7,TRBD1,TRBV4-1,CASSRGTGLGEQYF,TGCGCCAGCAGCCGAGGGACAGGGCTGGGGGAGCAGTACTTC
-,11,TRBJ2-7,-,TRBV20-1,CSVTGPYEQYF,TGCAGTGTTACAGGGCCCTACGAGCAGTACTTC
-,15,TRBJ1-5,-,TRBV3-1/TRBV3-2,CASSQGIGGNQPQHF,TGTGCCAGCAGCCAAGGGATAGGGGGCAATCAGCCCCAGCATTTT
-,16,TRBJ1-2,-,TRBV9,CASSVDPTGSGYGYTF,TGTGCCAGCAGCGTAGACCCTACAGGTTCCGGCTATGGCTACACCTTC
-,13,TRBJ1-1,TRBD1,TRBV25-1,CASEGAINTEAFF,TGTGCCAGCGAGGGGGCGATAAACACTGAAGCTTTCTTT
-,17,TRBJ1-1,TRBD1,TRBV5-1,CASSLVGTGGMNTEAFF,TGCGCCAGCAGCTTGGTCGGGACAGGGGGAATGAACACTGAAGCTTTCTTT
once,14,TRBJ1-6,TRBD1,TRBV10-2,CASSFDRASSPLHF,TGCGCCAGCAGTTTTGACAGGGCGAGTTCACCCCTCCACTTT
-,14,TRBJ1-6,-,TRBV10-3,CAISGQTYNSPLHF,TGTGCCATCAGTGGGCAGACATATAATTCACCCCTCCACTTT
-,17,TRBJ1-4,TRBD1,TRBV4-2,CASSQASRGQVEEKLFF,TGTGCCAGCAGCCAAGCTTCAAGGGGGCAGGTTGAAGAAAAACTGTTTTTT
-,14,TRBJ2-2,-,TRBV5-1,CASNARDWAGELFF,TGCGCCAGCAATGCCAGGGATTGGGCCGGGGAGCTGTTTTTT
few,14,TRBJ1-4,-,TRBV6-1,CASSDTGLNEKLFF,TGTGCCAGCAGTGACACAGGGCTTAATGAAAAACTGTTTTTT
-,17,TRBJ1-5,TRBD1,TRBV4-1,CASSQNPGQGSNQPQHF,TGCGCCAGCAGCCAAAACCCGGGACAGGGAAGCAATCAGCCCCAGCATTTT
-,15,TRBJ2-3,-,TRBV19,CASSFLTGSPDTQYF,TGTGCCAGTAGTTTTTTGACAGGCTCCCCAGATACGCAGTATTTT
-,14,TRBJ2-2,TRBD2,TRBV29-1,CSVGGGLDTGELFF,TGCAGCGTTGGGGGAGGGTTGGACACCGGGGAGCTGTTTTTT
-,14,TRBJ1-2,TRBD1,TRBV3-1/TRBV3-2,CASSPGQANYGYTF,TGTGCCAGCAGCCCGGGACAGGCTAACTATGGCTACACCTTC
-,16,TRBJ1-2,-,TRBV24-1,CATSDLGGILNYGYTF,TGTGCCACCAGTGATTTAGGAGGAATCCTTAACTATGGCTACACCTTC
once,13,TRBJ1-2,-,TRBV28,CASTDRALYGYTF,TGTGCCAGCACCGACAGAGCCTTATATGGCTACACCTTC
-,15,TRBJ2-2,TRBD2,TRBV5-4,CASSGRGGPTGELFF,TGTGCCAGCAGCGGGCGGGGGGGGCCCACCGGGGAGCTGTTTTTT
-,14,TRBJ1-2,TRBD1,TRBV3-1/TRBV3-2,CASSQQQGGYGYTF,TGTGCCAGCAGCCAACAACAGGGGGGCTATGGCTACACCTTC
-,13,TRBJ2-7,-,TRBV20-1,CSASKAETYEQYF,TGCAGTGCTAGTAAGGCGGAGACCTACGAGCAGTACTTC